These 19 T cell receptor beta chains were sequenced from one sample in a study of T cells after yellow fever vaccination. TCRdb redid the calling of the 5' RACE reads with MiXCR, one entry per CDR3 protein. The sample has around 310,000 distinct CDR3 sequences; around 3.9% are singletons. The material sequenced was PBMCs, taken on the day of the yellow fever booster vaccination. The receptor source for this set is a man younger than 35 who received the YFV17D yellow fever vaccine.

This clonotype was counted many times. This rearrangement joins TRBV6-2 or TRBV6-3 to TRBJ1-1; D gene ambiguous. The V end lost 2 bases, the J end lost 2 bases, and 3 bases lay between the germline ends. Germline V gene lookup returns CDR1 MNHEY and CDR2 SVGEGT. This CDR3 has 12 residues. The CDR3 bases are TGTGCCAGCAGTTACAGAAACACTGAAGCTTTCTTT. Its translation is CASSYRNTEAFF.

This clonotype was seen at least ten times. This chain connects TRBV6-5 to TRBJ1-2, with TRBD1 identical over 8 bases. Looked up from germline, CDR1 is MNHEY and CDR2 is SVGAGI. The CDR3 spans 15 residues. Trimming took 9 bases from V and 4 from J; bases not matched to a gene: 13. CDR3 bases: TGTGCCAGTAGAACCCTGGCAGGGGGCGCCTATGGCTACACCTTC. This codes for CASRTLAGGAYGYTF.

As for this clonotype: A much larger clone differs by one base, so this may be a read error. This chain joins TRBV7-2 and TRBJ1-5; unclear D gene. Trimming removed 3 bases at V and 1 base at J, with 7 bases between. The CDR3 is 14 amino acids. Germline CDR1 reads SGHTA; CDR2 reads FQGNSA. The chain's CDR3 is CASSFMPSNQPQHF. DNA for the CDR3: TGTGCCAGCAGCTTTATGCCAAGCAATCAGCCCCAGCATTTT.

This clonotype was detected ten times or more. This chain joins TRBV4-3 and TRBJ2-3, with TRBD2 as a possible D gene (5 bases). Trimming removed 0 bases at V and 7 bases at J, with 11 bases between. This CDR3 comprises 14 residues. The germline V gene encodes CDR1 LGHNA and CDR2 YSLEER. The CDR3 region is CASSQDRAGYTQYF. The DNA for the CDR3 is TGCGCCAGCAGCCAAGATCGGGCGGGTTATACGCAGTATTTT.

This clonotype was recorded a few times. The chain is built from TRBV12-3 or TRBV12-4 and TRBJ2-7, with D possibly being TRBD1 (5 bases). This CDR3 comprises 15 residues. The V end lost 7 bases, the J end lost 3 bases, and 19 bases lay between the germline ends. The CDR3 DNA follows: TGTGCCAGCACCAAACTTCAGGGTTTAGGCTACGAGCAGTACTTC. Translation gives CASTKLQGLGYEQYF.

In its sample, this clonotype was seen many times. The chain uses TRBV27 and TRBJ2-2; D unclear. Germline assignment: CDR1 MNHEY and CDR2 SMNVEV (reference sequence). Deletions cut 5 bases from V and 5 bases from J, with 24 bases between. CDR3 length equals 18 residues. CDR3 in amino acids: CASSRRAGSTVVTGELFF. The CDR3 bases are TGTGCCAGCAGTCGAAGGGCCGGATCTACGGTTGTGACCGGGGAGCTGTTTTTT.

The rearrangement joins TRBV20-1 to TRBJ2-1; TRBD2 matches at 8 bases. CDR1 is DFQATT, CDR2 SNEGSKA, per germline (reference sequence). Germline trimming cut 3 bases from V and 5 bases from J; bases unmatched to any gene: 9. CDR3 length: 15 amino acids. The CDR3 reads CSARPTGGPDNEQFF. CDR3 DNA: TGCAGTGCTAGGCCGACGGGGGGGCCCGACAATGAGCAGTTCTTC.

This clonotype was counted ten times or more. The rearrangement joins TRBV29-1 to TRBJ2-7, with 10 bases identical to TRBD1. Trimming cost V 7 bases and J 6 bases; bases outside gene matches: 15. This CDR3 region has 15 residues. Germline CDR1 reads SQVTM; CDR2 reads ANQGSEA. CDR3 sequence: CSAGRDRGGSGEQYF. The CDR3 coding sequence is TGCAGCGCAGGGAGGGACAGGGGCGGGTCGGGCGAGCAGTACTTC.

This clonotype has more than one count but fewer than ten. This chain links TRBV18 with TRBJ2-5; TRBD2 might be the D (6 bases). V lost 6 bases and J lost 2, with 13 bases in between. Germline lookup yields CDR1 KGHSH and CDR2 LQKENI. CDR3 length: 14 residues. Written as DNA, the CDR3 is TGTGCCAGCTCTAAAGCGGGCACTCAAGAGACCCAGTACTTC. This translates into CASSKAGTQETQYF.

This clonotype was found many times. The rearrangement joins TRBV19 to TRBJ2-2; a possible D gene is TRBD1 (6 bases). V lost 5 bases and J lost 0, with 10 bases in between. The CDR3 has 15 residues. Per the germline V gene, CDR1 is LNHDA and CDR2 is SQIVND (reference sequence). This chain's CDR3 is CASSVWTANTGELFF. CDR3 bases: TGTGCCAGTAGTGTTTGGACAGCGAACACCGGGGAGCTGTTTTTT.

This clonotype came up a few times. V gene TRBV11-2 combines with J gene TRBJ2-6; the D gene is possibly TRBD2 (6 bases). V lost 4 bases and J 0 bases, leaving 13 bases between the germline ends. CDR3 length: 17 residues. CDR1 SGHAT and CDR2 FQNNGV come from the germline V gene. CDR3 in DNA: TGTGCCAGCAGCTATCGTCCCGGGGGCTCTGGGGCCAACGTCCTGACTTTC. This codes for CASSYRPGGSGANVLTF. Full variable domain (rest looked up from reference TRBV11-2 and TRBJ2-6): EAGVAQSPRYKIIEKRQSVAFWCNPISGHATLYWYQQILGQGPKLLIQFQNNGVVDDSQLPKDRFSAERLKGVDSTLKIQPAKLEDSAVYLCASSYRPGGSGANVLTFGAGSRLTVL.

This clonotype has at least ten counts. The chain joins TRBV14 to TRBJ2-5; possibly TRBD1 for D (5 bases). This CDR3 is built from 17 residues. Per germline, CDR1 SGHDN and CDR2 FVKESK. Trimming took off 0 bases at V and 0 bases at J, with 14 bases between the two ends. The CDR3 sequence is CASSQDRVQGYQETQYF. In DNA, the CDR3 is TGTGCCAGCAGCCAAGACAGGGTACAAGGCTACCAAGAGACCCAGTACTTC.

This clonotype was found many times. CDR3 in DNA: TGTGCCAGCAGCTTTGGCAGAGATGGCCAGCCCCAGCATTTT. Its protein product is CASSFGRDGQPQHF. The chain couples TRBV7-9 to TRBJ1-5; D uncertain. Germline lookup yields CDR1 SEHNR and CDR2 FQNEAQ (reference sequence). CDR3 size: 14 residues. The V gene lost 3 bases and the J gene lost 7 bases, with 13 bases spanning the gap.

This clonotype was seen more than once but under ten times. The chain employs TRBV29-1 and TRBJ1-1, with 7 bases fitting TRBD1. CDR3 length equals 14 residues. CDR1 is SQVTM and CDR2 is ANQGSEA in the germline V gene. J gave up 0 bases and V 6 bases, and 7 bases lay outside the gene matches. CDR3 sequence reads: CSVLGQRLNTEAFF. CDR3 bases: TGCAGCGTCCTGGGACAGCGATTGAACACTGAAGCTTTCTTT.

The V call is TRBV6-1, the J call TRBJ2-5, with TRBD2 matching over 8 bases. This CDR3 region has 15 residues. V lost 5 bases and J lost 5; bases outside the gene matches: 10. Germline CDR1 is MNHNS and CDR2 is SASEGT. The CDR3 is CASSPGTRHVETQYF. The CDR3 coding sequence is TGTGCCAGCAGTCCCGGGACTAGACATGTCGAGACCCAGTACTTC.

As DNA, the CDR3 is TGCGCCAGCAGCTTGCAAGCGGGGGGCCTGTACAATGAGCAGTTCTTC. Translated: CASSLQAGGLYNEQFF. The chain combines TRBV5-1 with TRBJ2-1; TRBD2 aligns across 9 bases. Losses at the gene ends were 1 base for V and 4 bases for J; bases not matched to a gene: 6. CDR3 size: 16 residues. From germline, CDR1 is SGHRS and CDR2 YFSETQ.

This clonotype was recorded many times. The chain has TRBV5-1 and TRBJ1-2; the match to TRBD1 covers 7 bases. With V trimmed by 4 bases and J by 4 bases, 10 bases remained unmatched. Germline-derived CDR1 and CDR2 are SGHRS and YFSETQ. This CDR3 has 15 residues. In DNA form, the CDR3 reads TGCGCCAGCAGCGTGACAGGGTTGAAGAGCTATGGCTACACCTTC. As protein: CASSVTGLKSYGYTF.

This clonotype came up many times. The chain recombines TRBV24-1 with TRBJ2-5; a weak D match, TRBD2 (5 bases). The CDR3 covers 12 residues. Germline CDR1 and CDR2: KGHDR and SFDVKD. V was trimmed by 8 bases and J by 4 bases, leaving 10 bases between them. CDR3 in amino acids: CATKAEGETQYF. In DNA, the CDR3 is TGTGCCACCAAGGCAGAGGGAGAGACCCAGTACTTC.

This clonotype was picked up a small number of times. This chain connects TRBV24-1 to TRBJ1-1; the match to TRBD1 covers 8 bases. The ends lost 3 bases at V and 7 bases at J; junction bases unmatched: 9. CDR3 length equals 15 residues. CDR1 and CDR2 from the germline V gene are KGHDR and SFDVKD. The CDR3 loop is CATSDPSGTGHEAFF. CDR3 in DNA: TGTGCCACCAGTGATCCGTCCGGGACAGGACATGAAGCTTTCTTT.